The rows below give T cell receptor beta chains drawn from one sample of a study of cytomegalovirus exposure and HLA in healthy donors. Libraries were prepared by immunoSEQ multiplex PCR; TCRdb keeps only in-frame clonotypes and omits some of them. The sample carries around 110,000 clones, roughly three fifths recorded once. Sequenced: PBMCs. These receptors were obtained from a woman aged 40 to 50 in good health and CMV-seropositive. Both conserved end residues are part of each CDR3. A D gene is named only where the DNA matches it firmly. Clone size, where shown, is once, few, many, or a class for clones that have expanded.

TRBJ2-1 TRBD1 - TRBV11-2 CASSLNRGNYEQFF TGTGCCAGCAGCTTAAACAGGGGGAATTATGAGCAGTTCTTC
TRBJ1-1 - few TRBV4-1 CASSQDWLEEAFF TGCGCCAGCAGCCAAGATTGGCTAGAAGAAGCTTTCTTT
TRBJ2-7 TRBD2 - TRBV9 CASSVAWTSYEQYF TGTGCCAGCAGCGTAGCTTGGACTAGCTACGAGCAGTACTTC
TRBJ2-3 - - TRBV4-1 CASRLDSVLTDTQYF TGCGCCAGCAGACTTGACAGCGTTCTCACAGATACGCAGTATTTT
TRBJ2-5 - few TRBV5-4 CASSPGTTRETQYF TGTGCCAGCAGCCCTGGGACAACCAGAGAGACCCAGTACTTC
TRBJ1-1 - few TRBV5-8 CASSLVGGINTEAFF TGTGCCAGCAGCTTGGTGGGGGGGATCAACACTGAAGCTTTCTTT
TRBJ2-2 TRBD2 - TRBV5-4 CASSRGGDLGELFF TGTGCCAGCAGCCGGGGGGGGGATCTAGGGGAGCTGTTTTTT
TRBJ2-1 TRBD1 - TRBV14 CASSLRTGPVPYNEQFF TGTGCCAGCAGCTTAAGGACAGGTCCCGTCCCCTACAATGAGCAGTTCTTC
TRBJ2-5 TRBD2 - TRBV5-8 CASSPGTSGSPGETQYF TGTGCCAGCAGCCCCGGGACTAGCGGTTCACCCGGGGAGACCCAGTACTTC
TRBJ1-5 TRBD1 - TRBV23-1 CASRRDRAKNQPQHF TGCGCCAGCAGGCGAGACAGGGCGAAGAATCAGCCCCAGCATTTT
TRBJ2-2 - - TRBV5-5 CASSLAVNTGELFF TGTGCCAGCAGCTTGGCAGTGAACACCGGGGAGCTGTTTTTT
TRBJ2-1 - few TRBV28 CASSPSRSGDYNEQFF TGTGCCAGCAGTCCCTCCCGTAGCGGAGACTACAATGAGCAGTTCTTC
TRBJ2-7 TRBD2 - TRBV18 CASSPERGGDEQYF TGTGCCAGCTCACCAGAGCGGGGGGGTGACGAGCAGTACTTC
TRBJ2-7 TRBD2 few TRBV28 CASSLSTSGTYEQYF TGTGCCAGCAGTTTAAGCACTAGCGGGACCTACGAGCAGTACTTC
TRBJ1-1 TRBD1 - TRBV29-1 CSVGPTGGAGEAFF TGCAGCGTTGGACCGACAGGGGGCGCCGGGGAAGCTTTCTTT
TRBJ2-1 TRBD2 - TRBV19 CASSRAGGDHNEQFF TGTGCCAGTAGTCGAGCCGGGGGGGACCACAATGAGCAGTTCTTC
TRBJ1-6 - - TRBV7-2 CASSPNSSPLHF TGTGCCAGCAGCCCCAACTCCTCACCCCTCCACTTT
TRBJ1-1 - few TRBV7-6 CASSSPGAGANTEAFF TGTGCCAGCAGCTCCCCCGGGGCGGGGGCGAACACTGAAGCTTTCTTT
TRBJ2-3 TRBD1 once TRBV7-4 CASSLGKDRVHSDTQYF TGTGCCAGCAGCTTAGGAAAGGACAGGGTTCATTCAGATACGCAGTATTTT
TRBJ2-3 TRBD2 - TRBV14 CASSSGGRYTDTQYF TGTGCCAGCAGCTCCGGCGGGAGGTACACAGATACGCAGTATTTT
TRBJ1-2 - - TRBV7-9 CASRSTGILYGYTF TGTGCCAGCAGATCAACAGGGATTCTCTATGGCTACACCTTC
TRBJ1-5 TRBD1 - TRBV2 CASNLQGNSNQPQHF TGTGCCAGCAACTTACAGGGGAACAGCAATCAGCCCCAGCATTTT
TRBJ1-3 TRBD1 - TRBV19 CASTRDRSSVNTIYF TGTGCCAGTACCAGGGACAGGAGCTCTGTAAACACCATATATTTT
TRBJ2-7 TRBD2 - TRBV10-3 CAISGGVGGPGEQYF TGTGCCATCAGTGGCGGAGTGGGAGGGCCAGGGGAGCAGTACTTC
TRBJ2-2 - - TRBV29-1 CSVAAANTGELFF TGCAGCGTTGCAGCGGCGAACACCGGGGAGCTGTTTTTT
TRBJ2-7 TRBD1 - TRBV28 CASRRDRVAYEQYF TGTGCCAGCAGACGGGACAGGGTCGCCTACGAGCAGTACTTC